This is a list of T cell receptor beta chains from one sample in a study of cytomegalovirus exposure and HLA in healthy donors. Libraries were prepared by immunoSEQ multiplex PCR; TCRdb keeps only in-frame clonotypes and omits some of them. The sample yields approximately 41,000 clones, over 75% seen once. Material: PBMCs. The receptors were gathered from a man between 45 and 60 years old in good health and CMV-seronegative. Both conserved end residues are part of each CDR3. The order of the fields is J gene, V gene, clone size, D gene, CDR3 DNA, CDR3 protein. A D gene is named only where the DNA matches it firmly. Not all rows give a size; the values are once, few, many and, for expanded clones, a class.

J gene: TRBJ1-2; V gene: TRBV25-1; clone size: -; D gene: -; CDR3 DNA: TGTGCCAGCAGTGATCCCCAGGGCAAAGGGAACTATGGCTACACCTTC; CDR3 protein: CASSDPQGKGNYGYTF
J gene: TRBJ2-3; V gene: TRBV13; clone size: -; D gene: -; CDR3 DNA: TGTGCCAGCAGCTTTCAGTCTAGCACAGATACGCAGTATTTT; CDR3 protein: CASSFQSSTDTQYF
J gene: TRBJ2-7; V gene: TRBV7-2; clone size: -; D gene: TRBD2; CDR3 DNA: TGTGCCAGCAGGCGGACTAGCGGGAGTTGGTACGAGCAGTACTTC; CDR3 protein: CASRRTSGSWYEQYF
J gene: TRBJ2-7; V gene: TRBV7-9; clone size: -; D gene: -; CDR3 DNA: TGTGCCAGCAGCTTACCAGGATCCTACGAGCAGTACTTC; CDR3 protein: CASSLPGSYEQYF
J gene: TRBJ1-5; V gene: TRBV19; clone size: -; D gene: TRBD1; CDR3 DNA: TGTGCCAGTAGTATCCCCACAGGGGGTAGGGGGTCCCAGCATTTT; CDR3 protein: CASSIPTGGRGSQHF
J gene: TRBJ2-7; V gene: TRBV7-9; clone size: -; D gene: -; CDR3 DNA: TGTTCCAGCAGCTTAGCCTGGGGGACACTCGACTCCTACGAGCAGTACTTC; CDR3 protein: CSSSLAWGTLDSYEQYF
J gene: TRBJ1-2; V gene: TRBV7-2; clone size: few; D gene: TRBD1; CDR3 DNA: TGTGCCAGCAGCTCCGGACAGGGCTATGGCTACACCTTC; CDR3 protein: CASSSGQGYGYTF
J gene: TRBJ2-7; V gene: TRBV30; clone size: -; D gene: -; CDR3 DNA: TGTGCCTGGAAAAACTACTCCTACGAGCAGTACTTC; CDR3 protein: CAWKNYSYEQYF
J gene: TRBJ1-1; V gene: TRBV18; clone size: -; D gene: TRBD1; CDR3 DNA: TGTGCCAGCTCGGCGACCACAGGGGGGCACACTGAAGCTTTCTTT; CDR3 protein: CASSATTGGHTEAFF
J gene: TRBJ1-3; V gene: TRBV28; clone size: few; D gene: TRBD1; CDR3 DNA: TGTGCCAGCAGTCCGGGACAGAGTACACTCTCTGGAAACACCATATATTTT; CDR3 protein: CASSPGQSTLSGNTIYF
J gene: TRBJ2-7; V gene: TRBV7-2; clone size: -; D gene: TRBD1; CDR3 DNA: TGTGCCAGCAGTCGAGACAGGGGACCCTACGAGCAGTACTTC; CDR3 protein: CASSRDRGPYEQYF
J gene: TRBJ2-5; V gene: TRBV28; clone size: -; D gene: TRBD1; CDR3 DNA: TGTGCCAGCTGGGGACAGGGCCTGACGTACTTC; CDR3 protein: CASWGQGLTYF
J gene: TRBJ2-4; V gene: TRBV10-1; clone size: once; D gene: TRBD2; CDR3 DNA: TGCGCCAGCCGACTAGCGGGAGGTGCAGCCAAAAACATTCAGTACTTC; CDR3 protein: CASRLAGGAAKNIQYF
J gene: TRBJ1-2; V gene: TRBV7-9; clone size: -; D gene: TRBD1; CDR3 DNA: TGTGCCAGCAGCCTTGGGACAGGGGTTAGAAACTATGGCTACACCTTC; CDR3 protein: CASSLGTGVRNYGYTF
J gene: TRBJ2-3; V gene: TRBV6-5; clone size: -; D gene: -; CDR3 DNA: TGTGCCAGCATCAAAGCGGGTGCAGATACGCAGTATTTT; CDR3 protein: CASIKAGADTQYF
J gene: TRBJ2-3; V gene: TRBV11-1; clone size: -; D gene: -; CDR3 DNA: TGTGCCAGCAGCTTAGCGCTAGGACAGAGCACAGATACGCAGTATTTT; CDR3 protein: CASSLALGQSTDTQYF
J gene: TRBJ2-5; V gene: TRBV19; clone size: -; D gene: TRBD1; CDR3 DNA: TGTGCCAGTAGTACAGGGGACAGGGGGCTAGAGACCCAGTACTTC; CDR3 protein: CASSTGDRGLETQYF
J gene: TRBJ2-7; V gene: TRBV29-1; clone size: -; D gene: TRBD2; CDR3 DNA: TGCAGCGTTGAAGACCCAGGGCGGGGGGGTGGCGAGCAGTACTTC; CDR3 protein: CSVEDPGRGGGEQYF
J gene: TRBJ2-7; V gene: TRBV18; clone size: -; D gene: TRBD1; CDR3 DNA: TGTGCCAGCTCACCCCTGACAGGGGGCGGTGGCGAGCAGTACTTC; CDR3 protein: CASSPLTGGGGEQYF
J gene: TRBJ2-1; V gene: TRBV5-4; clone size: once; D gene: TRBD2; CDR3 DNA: TGTGCCAGCAGCTTGTACGCTAGCGGATCCTACAATGAGCAGTTCTTC; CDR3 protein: CASSLYASGSYNEQFF
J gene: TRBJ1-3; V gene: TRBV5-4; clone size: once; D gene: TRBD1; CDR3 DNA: TGTGCCAGCAGCCCCAGACAGGGTCACACCTCTGGAAACACCATATATTTT; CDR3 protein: CASSPRQGHTSGNTIYF
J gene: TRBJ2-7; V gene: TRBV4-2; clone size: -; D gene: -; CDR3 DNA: TGTGCCAGCAGCCGACAATTACTAGGGCGAGCCTACGAGCAGTACTTC; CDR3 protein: CASSRQLLGRAYEQYF
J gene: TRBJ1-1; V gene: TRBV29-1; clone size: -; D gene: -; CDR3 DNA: TGCAGCGTTGAAGGGTGGGCAGGGGCGGCTTTCTTT; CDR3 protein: CSVEGWAGAAFF